This record covers a single T cell receptor (beta chain). CDR3 size: 15 residues. Germline CDR1 is SGHTA and CDR2 is FQGTGA. V shed 5 bases, J shed 7 bases, and the junction held 9 bases outside the gene matches. This entry is derived from a study of blood T cell repertoires in COVID-19. Study overall: Researchers got acute and convalescent COVID-19 samples from the United States, Italy and Spain. T cells, B-cell-depleted T cells, or PBMCs supplied cDNA or gDNA.

In the study's own analysis: It was from reference gene primer amplification that nucleated cell counts were estimated. TCRdb keeps only in-frame clones here, not all; method: immunoSEQ multiplex PCR. Clone size and V and J calls were adopted from that table, with D and trimming inferred from the DNA. This sample has hundreds of thousands of clones, with 80% to 90% found just once. Sequences were obtained from peripheral blood. This sequence joins TRBV7-3 and TRBJ2-1; 9 positions agree with TRBD1. This clonotype originated in a woman of 80 years or more with acute or convalescent COVID-19. CDR3 residues: CASSIPGQGFNEQFF. CDR3 DNA: TGTGCCAGCAGCATCCCGGGACAGGGATTTAATGAGCAGTTCTTC. Filled out from reference TRBV7-3 and TRBJ2-1, the complete variable domain reads GAGVSQTPSNKVTEKGKYVELRCDPISGHTALYWYRQSLGQGPEFLIYFQGTGAADDSGLPNDRFFAVRPEGSVSTLKIQRTERGDSAVYLCASSIPGQGFNEQFFGPGTRLTVL.